This T cell receptor beta chain comes out of a study of blood T cell repertoires in COVID-19. On the study more broadly: From the United States, Italy and Spain came samples of acute and convalescent COVID-19.

Between the trimmed V and J ends, which lost 4 bases and 0 bases, there was a span of 12 bases. The germline gives CDR1 SGHDN, CDR2 FVKESK. The CDR3 length is 15 residues. Here immunoSEQ multiplex PCR was the method, and the copy in TCRdb shows in-frame clones only, minus some. This sample has tens of thousands of clones, with approximately 85% found just once. The rearrangement links TRBV14 to TRBJ1-2; TRBD1 is a possible D gene (5 bases). The origin of this receptor is a human donor in a cohort sampled during active COVID-19. Sequencing was done on a sample of peripheral blood. DNA of the CDR3: TGTGCCAGCAGCCGTGGACACAACCCTAACTATGGCTACACCTTC. Translated: CASSRGHNPNYGYTF.